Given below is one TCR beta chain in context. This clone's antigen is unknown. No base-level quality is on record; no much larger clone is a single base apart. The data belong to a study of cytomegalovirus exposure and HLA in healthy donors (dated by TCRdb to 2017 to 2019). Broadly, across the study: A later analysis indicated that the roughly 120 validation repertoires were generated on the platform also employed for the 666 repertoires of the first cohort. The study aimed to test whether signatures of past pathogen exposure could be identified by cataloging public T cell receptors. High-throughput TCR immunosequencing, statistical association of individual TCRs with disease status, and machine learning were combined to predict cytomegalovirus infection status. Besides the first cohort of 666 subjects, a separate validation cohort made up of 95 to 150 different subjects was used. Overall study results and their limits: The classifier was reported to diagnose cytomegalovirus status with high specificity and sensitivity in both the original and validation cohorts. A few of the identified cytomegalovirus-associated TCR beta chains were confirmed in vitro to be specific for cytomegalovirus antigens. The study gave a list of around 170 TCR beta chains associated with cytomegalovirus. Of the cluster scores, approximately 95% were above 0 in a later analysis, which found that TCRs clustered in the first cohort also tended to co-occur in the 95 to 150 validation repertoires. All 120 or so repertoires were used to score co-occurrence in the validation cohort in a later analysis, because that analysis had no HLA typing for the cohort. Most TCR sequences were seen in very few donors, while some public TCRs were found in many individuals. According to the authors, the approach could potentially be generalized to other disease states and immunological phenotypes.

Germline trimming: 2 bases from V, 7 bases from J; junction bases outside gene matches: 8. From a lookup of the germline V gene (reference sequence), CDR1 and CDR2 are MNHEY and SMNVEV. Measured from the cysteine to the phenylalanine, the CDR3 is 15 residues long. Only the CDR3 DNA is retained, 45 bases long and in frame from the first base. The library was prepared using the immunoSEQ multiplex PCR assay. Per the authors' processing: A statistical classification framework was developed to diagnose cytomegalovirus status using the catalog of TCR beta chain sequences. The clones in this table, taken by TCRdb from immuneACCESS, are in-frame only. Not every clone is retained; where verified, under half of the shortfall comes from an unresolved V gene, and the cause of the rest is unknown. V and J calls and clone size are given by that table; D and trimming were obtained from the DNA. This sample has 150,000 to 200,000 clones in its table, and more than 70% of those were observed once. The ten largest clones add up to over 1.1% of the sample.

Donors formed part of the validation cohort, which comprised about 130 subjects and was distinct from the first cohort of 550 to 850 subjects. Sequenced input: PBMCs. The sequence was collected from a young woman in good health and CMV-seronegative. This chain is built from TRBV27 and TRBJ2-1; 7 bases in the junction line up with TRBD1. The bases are TGTGCCAGCAGTTTACCGGGACAGAGGGGGAATGAGCAGTTCTTC. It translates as CASSLPGQRGNEQFF.